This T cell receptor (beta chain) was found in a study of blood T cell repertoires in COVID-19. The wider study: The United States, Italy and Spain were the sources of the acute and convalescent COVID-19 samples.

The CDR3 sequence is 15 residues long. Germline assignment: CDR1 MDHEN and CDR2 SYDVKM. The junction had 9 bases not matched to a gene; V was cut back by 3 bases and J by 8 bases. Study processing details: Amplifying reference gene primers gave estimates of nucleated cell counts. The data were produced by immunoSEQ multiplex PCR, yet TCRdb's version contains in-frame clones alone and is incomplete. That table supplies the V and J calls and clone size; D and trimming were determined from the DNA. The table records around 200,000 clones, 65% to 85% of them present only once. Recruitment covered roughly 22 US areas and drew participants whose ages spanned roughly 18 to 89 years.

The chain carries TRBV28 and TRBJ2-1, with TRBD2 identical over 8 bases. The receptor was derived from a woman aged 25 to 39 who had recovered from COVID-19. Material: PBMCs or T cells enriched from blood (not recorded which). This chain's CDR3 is CASSLTGGPVDEQFF. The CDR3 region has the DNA TGTGCCAGCAGTTTGACGGGAGGGCCTGTAGATGAGCAGTTCTTC. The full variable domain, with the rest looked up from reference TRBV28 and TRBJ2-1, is DVKVTQSSRYLVKRTGEKVFLECVQDMDHENMFWYRQDPGLGLRLIYFSYDVKMKEKGDIPEGYSVSREKKERFSLILESASTNQTSMYLCASSLTGGPVDEQFFGPGTRLTVL.